Shown below are 22 T cell receptor beta chains from a single sample sequenced in a study of blood T cell repertoires in COVID-19 (TCRdb year 2020). The library was made by the immunoSEQ multiplex PCR assay. TCRdb's version of the immuneACCESS table is confined to in-frame rearrangements and falls short of the full clone set. An unresolved V gene accounts for under half of the shortfall where checked; the remainder is of unknown origin. This sample has about 180,000 clones in its table, and 75% to 90% of those were observed once. Clones ranked in the top ten supply 2% to 2.5% of the sample. The specimen was PBMCs or T cells enriched from blood (not recorded which). These receptors all come from a woman aged 40 to 50 with acute COVID-19.

This chain joins TRBV4-1 and TRBJ1-6; D uncertain. Germline CDR1 and CDR2: MGHRA and YSYEKL. The V and J ends lost 4 bases and 3 bases respectively, with 13 bases between them. CDR3 length equals 16 residues. For the CDR3, the DNA is TGCGCCAGCAGCCGCGAAACCGGGAACTATAATTCACCCCTCCACTTT. Translation gives CASSRETGNYNSPLHF.

The CDR3: CASSGTSGAYEQYF. The CDR3 nucleotides are TGTGCCAGCAGCGGTACTAGCGGCGCCTACGAGCAGTACTTC. The V and J genes are TRBV7-2 and TRBJ2-7; 8 bases line up with TRBD2. Germline loops: CDR1 SGHTA, CDR2 FQGNSA. CDR3 size: 14 residues. V gave up 5 bases and J gave up 2 bases; unmatched junction bases: 5. The full variable domain, in which reference TRBV7-2 and TRBJ2-7 provide the parts outside the CDR3, is GAGVSQSPSNKVTEKGKDVELRCDPISGHTALYWYRQSLGQGLEFLIYFQGNSAPDKSGLPSDRFSAERTGGSVSTLTIQRTQQEDSAVYLCASSGTSGAYEQYFGPGTRLTVT.

The gene calls are TRBV9 and TRBJ2-2; D is perhaps TRBD2 (5 bases). The V gene lost 2 bases and the J gene lost 4 bases, with 9 bases spanning the gap. The CDR3 consists of 14 residues. Germline values: CDR1 SGDLS, CDR2 YYNGEE. CDR3: CASSVRGSTGELFF. As DNA, the CDR3 is TGTGCCAGCAGCGTCCGGGGTTCCACCGGGGAGCTGTTTTTT.

The chain recombines TRBV5-1 with TRBJ1-2; TRBD1 aligns across 10 bases. This CDR3 spans 14 amino acids. Germline trimming cut 2 bases from V and 7 bases from J; bases unmatched to any gene: 5. The germline gives CDR1 SGHRS, CDR2 YFSETQ. The CDR3 is CASSFWGQGPGYTF. For the CDR3, the DNA is TGCGCCAGCAGCTTCTGGGGACAGGGGCCTGGCTACACCTTC.

The gene calls are TRBV30 and TRBJ1-2, with 9 bases that match TRBD1. The CDR3 spans 14 residues. Trimming cost V 3 bases and J 7 bases; bases outside gene matches: 9. The germline V gene encodes CDR1 GTSNPN and CDR2 SVGIG (reference sequence). CDR3 sequence (DNA): TGTGCCTGGAGGGGACAGGGAAGGAAAAGTGGCTACACCTTC. It translates to CAWRGQGRKSGYTF.

The rearrangement joins TRBV7-3 to TRBJ2-3; D unclear. Germline V gene data show CDR1 as SGHTA and CDR2 as FQGTGA. This CDR3 has 16 residues. V lost 2 bases, J lost 0 bases, and 12 bases lay in between. The CDR3 is CASSLSYSSSTDTQYF. The CDR3 DNA follows: TGTGCCAGCAGCTTATCGTACAGCTCTAGCACAGATACGCAGTATTTT. The complete variable domain, with remaining parts taken from reference TRBV7-3 and TRBJ2-3, reads GAGVSQTPSNKVTEKGKYVELRCDPISGHTALYWYRQSLGQGPEFLIYFQGTGAADDSGLPNDRFFAVRPEGSVSTLKIQRTERGDSAVYLCASSLSYSSSTDTQYFGPGTRLTVL.

V usage is TRBV5-1 and J usage is TRBJ2-5; D is ambiguous. Germline V lookup: CDR1 SGHRS, CDR2 YFSETQ. The CDR3 totals 13 residues. Between the trimmed V and J ends, which lost 0 bases and 3 bases, there was a span of 6 bases. As DNA, the CDR3 is TGCGCCAGCAGCTTGGTCCCCGAAGAGACCCAGTACTTC. This codes for CASSLVPEETQYF. The variable domain in full, completed from reference TRBV5-1 and TRBJ2-5, reads KAGVTQTPRYLIKTRGQQVTLSCSPISGHRSVSWYQQTPGQGLQFLFEYFSETQRNKGNFPGRFSGRQFSNSRSEMNVSTLELGDSALYLCASSLVPEETQYFGPGTRLLVL.

The chain employs TRBV11-3 and TRBJ1-2; a possible D gene is TRBD1 (6 bases). The CDR3 is 16 residues long. Trimming pared 10 bases from V and 0 bases from J, leaving 21 bases between. Germline V lookup: CDR1 SGHNT, CDR2 YENEEA. The CDR3 DNA sequence: TGTGCCAAGACCCGGACAGACCCAAAAGCTAACTATGGCTACACCTTC. This gives the protein CAKTRTDPKANYGYTF.

Only a few counts were recorded for this clone. The rearrangement links TRBV4-1 to TRBJ2-7, with a tentative D call TRBD1 (5 bases). CDR3 length: 14 residues. V was trimmed by 1 base and J by 1 base, leaving 8 bases between them. CDR1 is MGHRA, CDR2 YSYEKL, per germline. Here the CDR3 reads CASSQVAGSYEQYF. In DNA form, the CDR3 reads TGCGCCAGCAGCCAAGTCGCAGGGTCCTACGAGCAGTACTTC.

V gene TRBV10-2 combines with J gene TRBJ1-1, with D possibly being TRBD1 (6 bases). The CDR3 has 11 residues. Per germline, CDR1 WSHSY and CDR2 SAAADI. Trimming removed 9 bases from V and 6 bases from J, with 11 bases in between. As DNA, the CDR3 is TGCGCCAGTGGGGAGGGGGCTGAAGCTTTCTTT. Its protein is CASGEGAEAFF.

The gene calls are TRBV7-9 and TRBJ1-1; no reliable D call. Germline-derived CDR1 and CDR2 are SEHNR and FQNEAQ (reference sequence). Trimming stripped 4 bases from V and 1 base from J, with 10 bases between. The CDR3 loop spans 14 amino acids. This chain's CDR3 is CASSSHERNTEAFF. The DNA for the CDR3 is TGTGCCAGCAGCTCTCACGAGAGGAACACTGAAGCTTTCTTT. Full variable domain (outside the CDR3, taken from reference TRBV7-9 and TRBJ1-1): DTGVSQNPRHKITKRGQNVTFRCDPISEHNRLYWYRQTLGQGPEFLTYFQNEAQLEKSRLLSDRFSAERPKGSFSTLEIQRTEQGDSAMYLCASSSHERNTEAFFGQGTRLTVV.

This rearrangement joins TRBV5-4 to TRBJ2-1; TRBD1 might be the D (6 bases). The length of the CDR3 is 15 residues. The germline CDR1 and CDR2 sequences are SGHNT and YYREEE (reference sequence). V lost 3 bases to trimming and J lost 0 bases, with 10 bases between them. CDR3 coding DNA: TGTGCCAGCAGCTCGAAGACAGGCTCCTACAATGAGCAGTTCTTC. Translating it yields CASSSKTGSYNEQFF.

The CDR3 nucleotides read TGTGCCAGTAGTGCCGGGACAATCGGTAACTATGGCTACACCTTC. Its translation is CASSAGTIGNYGYTF. The genes are TRBV19 and TRBJ1-2; TRBD1 might be the D (6 bases). This CDR3 region has 15 residues. CDR1 and CDR2 (germline): LNHDA, SQIVND (reference sequence). V dropped 5 bases and J dropped 1 base, with 14 bases sitting between them. Full variable domain (remainder filled in from reference TRBV19 and TRBJ1-2): DGGITQSPKYLFRKEGQNVTLSCEQNLNHDAMYWYRQDPGQGLRLIYYSQIVNDFQKGDIAEGYSVSREKKESFPLTVTSAQKNPTAFYLCASSAGTIGNYGYTFGSGTRLTVV.

V and J are TRBV4-3 and TRBJ2-3; the D is unclear. The CDR3 extends over 12 amino acids. Germline V lookup: CDR1 LGHNA, CDR2 YSLEER. With 4 bases removed from V and 8 bases from J, the gap between germline ends came to 10 bases. CDR3 nucleotides: TGCGCCAGCAGCCCATCTTCGGGTACGCAGTATTTT. Residues: CASSPSSGTQYF.

V and J are TRBV11-2 and TRBJ2-5; no clear D gene. The CDR3 is 14 residues long. Germline assignment: CDR1 SGHAT and CDR2 FQNNGV. The V gene lost 7 bases and the J gene lost 2 bases, with 14 bases spanning the gap. The CDR3 is CASTLMGAQETQYF. The CDR3 coding sequence is TGTGCCAGCACCCTGATGGGCGCTCAAGAGACCCAGTACTTC.

V usage is TRBV7-3 and J usage is TRBJ1-2, with TRBD1 identical over 12 bases. Losses at the gene ends were 5 bases for V and 8 bases for J; bases not matched to a gene: 15. The CDR3 has 17 residues. CDR1 and CDR2 (germline): SGHTA, FQGTGA. The CDR3 is CASSLPWGQGAVGGYTF. CDR3 coding DNA: TGTGCCAGCAGCCTCCCTTGGGGACAGGGGGCGGTAGGGGGCTACACCTTC.

This clone came up a few times. V and J are TRBV30 and TRBJ1-2, with 10 bases matching TRBD1. CDR1 is GTSNPN, CDR2 SVGIG, per germline (reference sequence). The CDR3 covers 18 residues. V lost 4 bases, J lost 6 bases, and 20 bases stayed unmatched. The CDR3 bases are TGTGCCTGGATCCGTGGTAGATGGGGACAGGGGAACACTGATGGCTACACCTTC. Residues: CAWIRGRWGQGNTDGYTF.

The V gene is TRBV24-1, the J gene TRBJ2-7; weak D call: TRBD2 (7 bases). The CDR3 totals 16 residues. From germline, CDR1 is KGHDR and CDR2 SFDVKD. Trimming pared 4 bases from V and 3 bases from J, leaving 18 bases between. Here the CDR3 DNA reads TGTGCCACCAGTGACTGGAGAGGAGGGGGGGACTACGAGCAGTACTTC. It specifies CATSDWRGGGDYEQYF.

The chain recombines TRBV7-9 with TRBJ1-3, with 7 bases identical to TRBD1. CDR3 length: 16 residues. After removal of 5 bases from V and 4 bases from J, the junction contained 11 bases not matched to a gene. From germline, CDR1 is SEHNR and CDR2 FQNEAQ (reference sequence). The CDR3 sequence: CASSPLAGGGGNTIYF. CDR3 bases: TGTGCCAGCAGCCCCCTCGCGGGAGGGGGCGGAAACACCATATATTTT.

The chain carries TRBV6-5 and TRBJ2-6; weak D call: TRBD2 (5 bases). The CDR3 extends over 15 amino acids. Germline CDR1 reads MNHEY; CDR2 reads SVGAGI. Trimming cost V 7 bases and J 4 bases, with 14 bases left between them. The CDR3 is CASKEAVAGANVLTF. In nucleotides, the CDR3 is TGTGCCAGCAAGGAGGCCGTGGCCGGGGCCAACGTCCTGACTTTC.

This rearrangement joins TRBV12-3 or TRBV12-4 to TRBJ1-6; TRBD1 matches at 8 bases. The CDR3 extends over 13 amino acids. The V and J ends lost 6 bases and 5 bases, in that order; junction bases with no gene match: 0. CDR3 in DNA: TGTGCCAGCAGGACAGGGGATAATTCACCCCTCCACTTT. This codes for CASRTGDNSPLHF.

This chain links TRBV7-2 with TRBJ2-1; a weak D match, TRBD1 (5 bases). CDR3 length equals 14 residues. The V end was cut by 0 bases, the J end by 6 bases, with 9 bases between. Germline V gene sequence: CDR1 SGHTA, CDR2 FQGNSA. CDR3 sequence: CASSLAQGRNEQFF. The CDR3 DNA is TGTGCCAGCAGCTTAGCCCAGGGCCGCAATGAGCAGTTCTTC.